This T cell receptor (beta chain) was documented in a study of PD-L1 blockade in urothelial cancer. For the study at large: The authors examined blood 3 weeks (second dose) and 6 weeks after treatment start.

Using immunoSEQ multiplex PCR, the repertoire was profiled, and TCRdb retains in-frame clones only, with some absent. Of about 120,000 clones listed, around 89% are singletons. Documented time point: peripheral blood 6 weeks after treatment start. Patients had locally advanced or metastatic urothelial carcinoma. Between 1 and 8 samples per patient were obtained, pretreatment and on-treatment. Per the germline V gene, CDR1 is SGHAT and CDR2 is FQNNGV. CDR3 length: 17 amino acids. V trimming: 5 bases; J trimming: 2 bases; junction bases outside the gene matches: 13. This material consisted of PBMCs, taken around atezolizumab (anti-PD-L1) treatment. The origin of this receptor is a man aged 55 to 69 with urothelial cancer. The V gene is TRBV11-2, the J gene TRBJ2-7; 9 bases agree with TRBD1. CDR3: CASSLGGRHRGPYEQYF. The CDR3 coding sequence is TGTGCCAGCAGCCTGGGTGGTCGGCACAGGGGGCCCTACGAGCAGTACTTC.